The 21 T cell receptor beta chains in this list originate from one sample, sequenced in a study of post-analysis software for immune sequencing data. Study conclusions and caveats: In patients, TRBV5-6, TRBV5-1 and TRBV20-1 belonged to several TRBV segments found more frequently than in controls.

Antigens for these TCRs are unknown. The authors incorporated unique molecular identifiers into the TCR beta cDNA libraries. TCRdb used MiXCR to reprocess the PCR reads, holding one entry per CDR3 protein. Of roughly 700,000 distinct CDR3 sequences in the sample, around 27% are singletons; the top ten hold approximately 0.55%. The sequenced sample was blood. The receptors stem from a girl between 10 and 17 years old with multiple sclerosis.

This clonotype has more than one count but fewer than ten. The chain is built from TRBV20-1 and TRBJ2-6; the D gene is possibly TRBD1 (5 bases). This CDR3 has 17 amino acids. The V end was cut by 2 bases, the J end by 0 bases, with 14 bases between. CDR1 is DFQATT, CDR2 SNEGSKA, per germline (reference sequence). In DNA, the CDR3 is TGCAGTGCTAGACAGCTCAGGGTAAACTCTGGGGCCAACGTCCTGACTTTC. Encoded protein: CSARQLRVNSGANVLTF.

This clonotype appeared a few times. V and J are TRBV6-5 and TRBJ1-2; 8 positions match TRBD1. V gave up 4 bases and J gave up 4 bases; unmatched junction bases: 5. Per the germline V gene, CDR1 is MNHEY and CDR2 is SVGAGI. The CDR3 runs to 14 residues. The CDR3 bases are TGTGCCAGCAGTTCTCAGGGGGCGTTCTATGGCTACACCTTC. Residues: CASSSQGAFYGYTF.

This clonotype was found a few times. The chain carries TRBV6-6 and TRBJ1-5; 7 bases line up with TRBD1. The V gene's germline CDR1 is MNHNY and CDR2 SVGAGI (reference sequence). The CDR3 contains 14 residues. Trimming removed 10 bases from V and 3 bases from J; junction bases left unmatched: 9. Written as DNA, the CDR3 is TGTGCCACCAAGAACAGGGGCCCCAATCAGCCCCAGCATTTT. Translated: CATKNRGPNQPQHF.

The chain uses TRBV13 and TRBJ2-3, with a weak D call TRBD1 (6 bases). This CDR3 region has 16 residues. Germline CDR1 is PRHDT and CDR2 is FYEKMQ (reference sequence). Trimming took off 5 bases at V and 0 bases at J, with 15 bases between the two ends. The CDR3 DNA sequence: TGTGCCAGCAGCCCGCGGACAGCTTATAGCACAGATACGCAGTATTTT. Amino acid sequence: CASSPRTAYSTDTQYF.

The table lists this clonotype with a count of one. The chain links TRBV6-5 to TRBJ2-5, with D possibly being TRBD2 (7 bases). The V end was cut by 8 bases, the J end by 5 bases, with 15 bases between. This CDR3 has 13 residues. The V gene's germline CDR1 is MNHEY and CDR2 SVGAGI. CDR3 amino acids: CASGRGARETQYF. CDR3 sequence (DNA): TGTGCCAGCGGACGGGGGGCAAGGGAGACCCAGTACTTC.

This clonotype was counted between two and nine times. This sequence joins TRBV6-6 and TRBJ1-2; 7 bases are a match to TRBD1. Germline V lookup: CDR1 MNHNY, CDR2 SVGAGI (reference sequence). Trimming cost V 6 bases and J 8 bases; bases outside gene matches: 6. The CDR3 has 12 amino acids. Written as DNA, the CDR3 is TGTGCCAGCAGAGCGAACAGGGGAGGCTACACCTTC. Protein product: CASRANRGGYTF.

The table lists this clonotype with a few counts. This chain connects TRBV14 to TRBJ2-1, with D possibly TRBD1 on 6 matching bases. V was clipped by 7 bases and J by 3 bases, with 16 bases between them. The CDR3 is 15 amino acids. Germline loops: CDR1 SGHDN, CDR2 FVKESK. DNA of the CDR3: TGTGCCAGCACCCCGTCGGGACACCGCTACAATGAGCAGTTCTTC. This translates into CASTPSGHRYNEQFF.

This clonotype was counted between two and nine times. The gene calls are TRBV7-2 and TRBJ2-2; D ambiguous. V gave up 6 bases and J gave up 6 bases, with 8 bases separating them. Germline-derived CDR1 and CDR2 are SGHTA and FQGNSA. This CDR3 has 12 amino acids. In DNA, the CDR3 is TGTGCCAGCAGGTTTGCGGCCGGGGAGCTGTTTTTT. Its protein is CASRFAAGELFF.

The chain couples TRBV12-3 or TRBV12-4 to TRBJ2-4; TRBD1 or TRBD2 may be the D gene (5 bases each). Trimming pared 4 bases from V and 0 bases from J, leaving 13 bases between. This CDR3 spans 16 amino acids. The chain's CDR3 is CASSYWGGLAKNIQYF. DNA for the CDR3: TGTGCCAGCAGTTATTGGGGCGGGTTAGCCAAAAACATTCAGTACTTC.

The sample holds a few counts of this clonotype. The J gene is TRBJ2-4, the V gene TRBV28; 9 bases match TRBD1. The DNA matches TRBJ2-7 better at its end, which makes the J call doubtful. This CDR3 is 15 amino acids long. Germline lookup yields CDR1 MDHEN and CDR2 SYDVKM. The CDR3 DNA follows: TGTGCCAGCAGTTCAGGGACAGGGAGAGGGTACGAGCAGTACTTC. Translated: CASSSGTGRGYEQYF.

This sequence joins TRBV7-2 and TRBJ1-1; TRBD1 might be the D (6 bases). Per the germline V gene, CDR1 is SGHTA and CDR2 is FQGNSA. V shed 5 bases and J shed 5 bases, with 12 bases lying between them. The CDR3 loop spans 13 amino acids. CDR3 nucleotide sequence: TGTGCCAGCAGCGTACAGGGATGGACTGAAGCTTTCTTT. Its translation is CASSVQGWTEAFF.

CDR3 protein: CASSPRSGPSTDTQYF. Written as DNA, the CDR3 is TGTGCCAGCAGCCCTCGGTCCGGGCCTAGCACAGATACGCAGTATTTT. The chain employs TRBV9 and TRBJ2-3; D remains ambiguous. This CDR3 comprises 16 residues. The germline V and J ends were trimmed by 4 bases and 0 bases, with 15 bases remaining between them. Germline CDR1 and CDR2: SGDLS and YYNGEE.

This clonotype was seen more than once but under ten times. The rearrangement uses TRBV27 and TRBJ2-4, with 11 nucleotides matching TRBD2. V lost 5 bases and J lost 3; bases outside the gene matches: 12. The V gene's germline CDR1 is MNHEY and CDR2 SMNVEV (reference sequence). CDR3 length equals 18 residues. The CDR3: CASSPHSGRGGVKNIQYF. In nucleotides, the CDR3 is TGTGCCAGCAGTCCCCATAGCGGGAGGGGAGGGGTCAAAAACATTCAGTACTTC.

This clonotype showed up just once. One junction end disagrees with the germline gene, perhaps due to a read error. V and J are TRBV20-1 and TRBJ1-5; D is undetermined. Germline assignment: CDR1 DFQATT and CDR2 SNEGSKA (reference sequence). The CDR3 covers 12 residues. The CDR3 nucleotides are TGCAGTGCTAGAGGGGGTTATCAACCCCAGCATTTT. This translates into CSARGGYQPQHF.

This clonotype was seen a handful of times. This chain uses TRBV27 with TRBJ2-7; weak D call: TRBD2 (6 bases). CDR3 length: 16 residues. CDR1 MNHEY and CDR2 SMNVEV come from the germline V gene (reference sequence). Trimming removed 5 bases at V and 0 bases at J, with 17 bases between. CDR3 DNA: TGTGCCAGCAGTCCCCCCTTAAGGGACTCCTCCTACGAGCAGTACTTC. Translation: CASSPPLRDSSYEQYF.

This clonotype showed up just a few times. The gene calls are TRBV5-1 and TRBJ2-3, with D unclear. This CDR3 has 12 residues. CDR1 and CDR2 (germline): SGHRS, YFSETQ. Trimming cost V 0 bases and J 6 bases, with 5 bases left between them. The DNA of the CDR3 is TGCGCCAGCAGCTTGGACGGGGATACGCAGTATTTT. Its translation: CASSLDGDTQYF.

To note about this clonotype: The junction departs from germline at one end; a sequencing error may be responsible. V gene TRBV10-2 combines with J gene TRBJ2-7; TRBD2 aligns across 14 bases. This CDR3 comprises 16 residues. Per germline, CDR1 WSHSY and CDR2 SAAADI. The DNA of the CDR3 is TGCGCCAGCAGGAGGGGGACTAGCGGGAGCTCCTACGAGCAGGACTTC. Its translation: CASRRGTSGSSYEQDF.

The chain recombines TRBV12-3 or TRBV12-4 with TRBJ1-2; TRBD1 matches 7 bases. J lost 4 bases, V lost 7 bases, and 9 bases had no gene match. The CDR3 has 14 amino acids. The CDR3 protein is CASKTTGTRYGYTF. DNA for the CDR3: TGTGCCAGCAAAACGACAGGGACCCGCTATGGCTACACCTTC.

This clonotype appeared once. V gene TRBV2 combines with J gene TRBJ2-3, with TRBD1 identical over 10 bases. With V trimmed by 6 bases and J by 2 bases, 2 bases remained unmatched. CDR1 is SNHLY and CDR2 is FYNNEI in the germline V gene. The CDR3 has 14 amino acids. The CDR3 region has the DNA TGTGCCAGCAGGGGGACAGGGGTCACAGATACGCAGTATTTT. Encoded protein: CASRGTGVTDTQYF.

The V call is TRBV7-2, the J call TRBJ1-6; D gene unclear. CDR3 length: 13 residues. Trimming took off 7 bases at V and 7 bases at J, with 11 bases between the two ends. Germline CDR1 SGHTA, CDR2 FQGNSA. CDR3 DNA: TGTGCCAGCATCACCGGACCCAATTCACCCCTCCACTTT. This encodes CASITGPNSPLHF.

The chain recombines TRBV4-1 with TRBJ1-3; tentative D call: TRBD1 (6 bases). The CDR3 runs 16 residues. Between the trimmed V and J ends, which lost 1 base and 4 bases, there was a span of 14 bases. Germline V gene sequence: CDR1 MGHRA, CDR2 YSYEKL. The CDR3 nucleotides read TGCGCCAGCAGCCAAGCCCAAACAGGGACAGGAAACACCATATATTTT. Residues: CASSQAQTGTGNTIYF.